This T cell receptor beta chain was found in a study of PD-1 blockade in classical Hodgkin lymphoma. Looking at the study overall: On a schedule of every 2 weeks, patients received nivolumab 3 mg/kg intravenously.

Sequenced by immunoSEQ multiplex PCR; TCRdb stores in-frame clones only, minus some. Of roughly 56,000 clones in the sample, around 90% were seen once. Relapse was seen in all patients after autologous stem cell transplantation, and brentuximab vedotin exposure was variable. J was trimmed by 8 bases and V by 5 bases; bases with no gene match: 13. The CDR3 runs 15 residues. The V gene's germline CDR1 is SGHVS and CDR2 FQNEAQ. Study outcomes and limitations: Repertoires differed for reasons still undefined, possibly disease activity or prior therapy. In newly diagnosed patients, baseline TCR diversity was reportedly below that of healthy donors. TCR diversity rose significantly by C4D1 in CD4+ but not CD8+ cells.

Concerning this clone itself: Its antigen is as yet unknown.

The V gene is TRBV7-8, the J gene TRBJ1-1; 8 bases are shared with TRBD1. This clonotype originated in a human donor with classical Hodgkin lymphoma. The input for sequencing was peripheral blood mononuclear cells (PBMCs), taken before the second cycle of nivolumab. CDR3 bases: TGTGCCAGCAGCCACCGGACAGGGCTAAGAGTCGAAGCTTTCTTT. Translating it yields CASSHRTGLRVEAFF.